The present TCR beta chain was sequenced within a study of OX40 agonist ivuxolimab in advanced cancers. Study-wide context: Ivuxolimab, an antibody that agonizes OX40 (CD134), was administered to the patients. Ivuxolimab, which patients received intravenously every 2 weeks, was dosed at 0.01 to 10 mg/kg.

This clone showed up just once. The antigen remains undetermined. Data came from immunoSEQ multiplex PCR; TCRdb stores just in-frame clones and leaves some out. The sample has 100,000 to 130,000 clones; 80% to 95% are singletons. Germline values: CDR1 MNHEY, CDR2 SMNVEV (reference sequence). The V gene lost 5 bases and the J gene lost 1 base, with 9 bases spanning the gap. The CDR3 loop spans 14 amino acids. Study-level points and caveats: On average, CD8+ T cells had more expanded clones than CD4+. No antigen was identified for the clonally expanded peripheral T cells.

Sequencing was performed on CD4+ or CD8+ T cells sorted from blood, taken in a trial of the OX40 agonist ivuxolimab. The chain recombines TRBV27 with TRBJ1-5; D ambiguous. The receptor comes from an adult with an advanced solid tumor such as melanoma, head and neck, liver or kidney cancer. CDR3 in DNA: TGTGCCAGCAGTCCCCGGTGGAGCAATCAGCCCCAGCATTTT. This codes for CASSPRWSNQPQHF.